The sequence of this T cell receptor (beta chain) was determined in a study of early T cells in non-severe SARS-CoV-2 infection. Overall study context: It was bulk RNA from unsorted whole blood that was sequenced, and the chains were unpaired.

As for this clonotype: Antigen: not known.

Study conclusions and caveats: Matching results from VDJdb favored anti-spike CD8 responses, leaving private and CD4 specificities undetected.

Separate cDNA molecules each had unique molecular identifiers attached to them. A single record per CDR3 protein comes from TCRdb applying MiXCR to the 5' RACE reads. This repertoire shows 75,000 to 80,000 distinct CDR3 sequences, around 16% found once; its top ten account for 12%. The CDR3 spans 18 residues. V was shortened by 1 base and J by 0 bases, with 18 bases between the two germline ends. Germline CDR1 is LGHNA and CDR2 is YSLEER. V usage is TRBV4-3 and J usage is TRBJ1-1; a possible D gene is TRBD1 (5 bases). Sequenced material: whole blood. The receptor comes from an adult who was a healthcare worker with PCR-confirmed SARS-CoV-2 infection or an uninfected control (not recorded which). The CDR3 loop reads CASSQVTLGARLNTEAFF. In DNA form, the CDR3 reads TGCGCCAGCAGCCAAGTTACGTTAGGGGCCCGCTTGAACACTGAAGCTTTCTTT.